The rows below give T cell receptor beta chains drawn from one sample of a study of blood T cell repertoires in COVID-19. Using immunoSEQ multiplex PCR, the repertoire was profiled, and TCRdb retains in-frame clones only, with some absent. The sample lists around 140,000 clones, around 87% occurring once. Material for sequencing was peripheral blood. These receptors originate from a man between 65 and 85 years old with active COVID-19. Both conserved end residues are part of each CDR3. D genes are given only for firm matches. Clone size, where shown, is once, few, many, or a class for clones that have expanded.

>NA|NA|TRBJ1-4|TRBV27
CASSLLQGNEKLFF
TGTGCCAGCAGTTTATTACAGGGTAATGAAAAACTGTTTTTT
>NA|NA|TRBJ2-3|TRBV28
CASSSYSTSTDTQYF
TGTGCCAGCAGTTCATACAGTACCAGCACAGATACGCAGTATTTT
>NA|NA|TRBJ1-1|TRBV5-1
CASSLGGQFEAFF
TGCGCCAGCAGCTTGGGAGGCCAATTCGAAGCTTTCTTT
>NA|NA|TRBJ1-1|TRBV12-5
CASGPDRTSLNTEAFF
TGTGCTAGTGGTCCTGACCGGACATCCCTGAACACTGAAGCTTTCTTT
>NA|NA|TRBJ1-2|TRBV29-1
CSVGYGDYGYTF
TGCAGCGTGGGGTACGGGGACTATGGCTACACCTTC
>NA|NA|TRBJ2-1|TRBV7-6
CASSFSESGRMDEQFF
TGTGCCAGCAGCTTTTCGGAGTCAGGGAGGATGGATGAGCAGTTCTTC
>NA|NA|TRBJ2-3|TRBV18
CASSLDSPSTDTQYF
TGTGCCAGCTCACTTGACTCTCCTAGCACAGATACGCAGTATTTT
>TRBD2|NA|TRBJ2-1|TRBV5-1
CASRTSDEQFF
TGCGCCAGCCGCACTAGCGATGAGCAGTTCTTC
>NA|NA|TRBJ1-1|TRBV5-1
CASSLVSGPRGTEAFF
TGCGCCAGCAGCTTGGTTTCAGGACCTAGGGGCACTGAAGCTTTCTTT
>NA|once|TRBJ2-1|TRBV5-1
CASSLQGGNEQFF
TGCGCCAGCAGCTTACAGGGCGGAAATGAGCAGTTCTTC
>NA|NA|TRBJ2-7|TRBV5-1
CASSLARTYEQYF
TGCGCCAGCAGCTTGGCGAGGACCTACGAGCAGTACTTC
>NA|NA|TRBJ1-6|TRBV6-5
CAAGASSYNSPLHF
TGTGCCGCGGGGGCGAGCTCCTATAATTCACCCCTCCACTTT
>TRBD1|few|TRBJ1-2|TRBV28
CASSWGQGNGYTF
TGTGCCAGCAGTTGGGGACAGGGGAATGGCTACACCTTC
>TRBD2|NA|TRBJ2-3|TRBV5-1
CASSLWTSGRTDTQYF
TGCGCCAGCAGCTTATGGACTAGCGGGAGAACAGATACGCAGTATTTT
>NA|NA|TRBJ2-7|TRBV7-2
CASKSPGAYEQYF
TGTGCCAGCAAGTCCCCAGGCGCCTACGAGCAGTACTTC
>TRBD1|NA|TRBJ1-1|TRBV7-3
CASSPQGGTEAFF
TGTGCCAGCAGCCCACAGGGGGGCACTGAAGCTTTCTTT
>TRBD1|NA|TRBJ2-3|TRBV6-5
CASSYSTGRDTQYF
TGTGCCAGCAGTTACTCGACAGGGCGAGATACGCAGTATTTT
>TRBD2|NA|TRBJ2-1|TRBV29-1
CSVGGGRNEQFF
TGCAGCGTCGGGGGAGGGCGCAATGAGCAGTTCTTC
>TRBD2|few|TRBJ2-5|TRBV3-1/TRBV3-2
CASSLSKAGARETQYF
TGTGCCAGCAGCCTTTCCAAAGCGGGAGCTAGAGAGACCCAGTACTTC
>NA|NA|TRBJ2-2|TRBV2
CASTGDRTTTGELFF
TGTGCCAGCACGGGTGACAGGACGACCACCGGGGAGCTGTTTTTT
>TRBD1|NA|TRBJ1-1|TRBV5-1
CASSFEGATEAFF
TGCGCCAGCAGCTTCGAGGGGGCCACTGAAGCTTTCTTT
>TRBD1|NA|TRBJ2-7|TRBV7-8
CASSTRPGQGENEQYF
TGTGCCAGCAGCACCCGCCCGGGACAGGGGGAAAACGAGCAGTACTTC
>TRBD1|NA|TRBJ2-5|TRBV15
CATSGTGEETQYF
TGTGCCACCAGCGGAACAGGGGAAGAGACCCAGTACTTC
>TRBD2|NA|TRBJ2-1|TRBV6-5
CASKGGGRTDEQFF
TGTGCCAGCAAGGGTGGCGGGAGGACGGATGAGCAGTTCTTC
>NA|NA|TRBJ2-3|TRBV28
CASSAPRGSLADTQYF
TGTGCCAGCAGTGCCCCTCGGGGTTCACTGGCAGATACGCAGTATTTT
>NA|NA|TRBJ1-1|TRBV21-1
CASSRRTGDSTEAFF
TGTGCCAGCAGCCGCCGGACAGGGGATTCTACTGAAGCTTTCTTT
>NA|NA|TRBJ1-1|TRBV6-5
CASSNRETGNTEAFF
TGTGCCAGCAGCAACAGGGAGACGGGGAACACTGAAGCTTTCTTT
>NA|NA|TRBJ2-5|TRBV15
CATSRGGGGETQYF
TGTGCCACCAGCAGAGGAGGGGGTGGGGAGACCCAGTACTTC